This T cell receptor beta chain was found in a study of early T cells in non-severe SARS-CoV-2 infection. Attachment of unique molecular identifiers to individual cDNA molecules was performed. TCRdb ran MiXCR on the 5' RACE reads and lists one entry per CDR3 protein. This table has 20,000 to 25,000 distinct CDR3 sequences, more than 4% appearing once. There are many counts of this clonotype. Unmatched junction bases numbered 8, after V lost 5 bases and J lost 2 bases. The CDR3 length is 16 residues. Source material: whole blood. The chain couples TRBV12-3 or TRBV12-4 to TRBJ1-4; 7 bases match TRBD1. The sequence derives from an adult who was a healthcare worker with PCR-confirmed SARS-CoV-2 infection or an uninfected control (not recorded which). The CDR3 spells CASSRTGERTNEKLFF. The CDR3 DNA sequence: TGTGCCAGCAGTCGGACAGGCGAGAGGACTAATGAAAAACTGTTTTTT.